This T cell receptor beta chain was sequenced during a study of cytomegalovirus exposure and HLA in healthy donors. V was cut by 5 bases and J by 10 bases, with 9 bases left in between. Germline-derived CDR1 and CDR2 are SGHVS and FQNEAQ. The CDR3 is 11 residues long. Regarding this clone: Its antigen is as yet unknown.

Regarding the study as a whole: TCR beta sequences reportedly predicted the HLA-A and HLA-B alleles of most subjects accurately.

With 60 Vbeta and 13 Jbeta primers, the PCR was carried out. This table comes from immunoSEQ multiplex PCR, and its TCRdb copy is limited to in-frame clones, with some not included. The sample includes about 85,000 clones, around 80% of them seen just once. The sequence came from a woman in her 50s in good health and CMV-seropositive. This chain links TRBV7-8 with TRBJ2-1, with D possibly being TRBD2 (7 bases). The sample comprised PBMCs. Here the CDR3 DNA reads TGTGCCAGCAGCCGGGGGGCGGAGCAGTTCTTC. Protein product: CASSRGAEQFF.